This T cell receptor (beta chain) was observed in a study of cytomegalovirus exposure and HLA in healthy donors. Across the study: Earlier work reported 117 million unique TCR beta sequences from some 180 million T cells. Whole-study results and caveats: DRB1 showed the most TCR associations and HLA-C the fewest in a later analysis, as rates varied by HLA locus.

The CDR3 has 15 amino acids. Germline CDR1 is SGHRS and CDR2 is YFSETQ. Trimming at V came to 1 base and at J to 7 bases, leaving 3 bases not matched to a gene. Both 60 Vbeta primers and 13 Jbeta primers went into the PCR. The data were produced by immunoSEQ multiplex PCR, yet TCRdb's version contains in-frame clones alone and is incomplete. The repertoire table contains about 160,000 clones. Donors were nominally healthy when sampled, though unrecorded immune exposures were likely. Turning to this clone: Its antigen is unknown.

The chain couples TRBV5-1 to TRBJ2-2, with TRBD2 identical over 11 bases. The clonotype comes from a man younger than 45 in good health and CMV-seronegative. The sequenced sample consisted of PBMCs. CDR3 DNA: TGCGCCAGCAGCTTGACTAGCGGGAGCGACGGGGAGCTGTTTTTT. This codes for CASSLTSGSDGELFF.